This T cell receptor (beta chain) came from a study of Ad26.COV2.S vaccination and SARS-CoV-2 variants. Study in general: The Ad26.COV2.S arm of the COV1001 trial was where the donor was placed. Ad26.COV2.S given intramuscularly, once or twice 56 days apart.

This table comes from immunoSEQ multiplex PCR, and its TCRdb copy is limited to in-frame clones, with some not included. Of roughly 500,000 clones listed, around 88% are singletons. The germline V gene encodes CDR1 MDHEN and CDR2 SYDVKM. The J segment lost 3 bases and the V segment lost 4 bases, leaving 6 bases of the junction unmatched. The CDR3 covers 14 residues. The treatment here: 15 to 20 received Ad26.COV2.S at low or high dose, single or two shots; about 5 received placebo; per-sample allocation not given. Following the first vaccine or placebo injection, samples were taken on day 63. The sequence was collected from a person aged 18-65 years who received the Ad26.COV2.S COVID-19 vaccine or a placebo. The chain employs TRBV28 and TRBJ2-7, with 7 bases lining up with TRBD1. The specimen comprised peripheral blood, sampled in a trial of Ad26.COV2.S vaccine versus placebo. CDR3 nucleotides: TGTGCCAGCAGTTCAGGGGGACGCTTCTACGAGCAGTACTTC. Translation gives CASSSGGRFYEQYF. Filled out from reference TRBV28 and TRBJ2-7, the complete variable domain reads DVKVTQSSRYLVKRTGEKVFLECVQDMDHENMFWYRQDPGLGLRLIYFSYDVKMKEKGDIPEGYSVSREKKERFSLILESASTNQTSMYLCASSSGGRFYEQYFGPGTRLTVT.